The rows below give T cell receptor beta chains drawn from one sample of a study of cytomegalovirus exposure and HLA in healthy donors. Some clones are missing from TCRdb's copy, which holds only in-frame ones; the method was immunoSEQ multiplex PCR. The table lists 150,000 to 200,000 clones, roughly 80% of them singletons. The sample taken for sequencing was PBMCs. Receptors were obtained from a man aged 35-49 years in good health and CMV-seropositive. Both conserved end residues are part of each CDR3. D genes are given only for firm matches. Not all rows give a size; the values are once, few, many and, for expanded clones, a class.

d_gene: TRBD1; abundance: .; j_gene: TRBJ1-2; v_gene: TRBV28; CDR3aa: CASSQTPTGSSGYTF; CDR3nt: TGTGCCAGCAGTCAGACCCCGACAGGGTCAAGCGGCTACACCTTC
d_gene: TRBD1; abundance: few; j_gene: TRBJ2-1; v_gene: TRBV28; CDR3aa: CASSSGQALRGNEQFF; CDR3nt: TGTGCCAGCAGTTCCGGACAGGCGCTCCGAGGGAATGAGCAGTTCTTC
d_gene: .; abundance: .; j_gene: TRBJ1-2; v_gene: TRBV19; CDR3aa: CASSMGGGNYGYTF; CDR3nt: TGTGCCAGTAGTATGGGGGGGGGCAACTATGGCTACACCTTC
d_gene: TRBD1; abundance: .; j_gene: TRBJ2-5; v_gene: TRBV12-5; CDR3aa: CASGQTGVGETQYF; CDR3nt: TGTGCTAGTGGCCAGACAGGGGTCGGAGAGACCCAGTACTTC
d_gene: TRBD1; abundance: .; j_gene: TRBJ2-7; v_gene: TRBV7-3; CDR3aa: CASSRGGGYEQYF; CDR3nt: TGTGCCAGCAGCCGAGGGGGCGGGTACGAGCAGTACTTC
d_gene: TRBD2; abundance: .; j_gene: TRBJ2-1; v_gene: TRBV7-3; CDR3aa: CASSPKLAGFNEQFF; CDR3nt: TGTGCCAGCAGCCCGAAACTAGCGGGGTTCAATGAGCAGTTCTTC
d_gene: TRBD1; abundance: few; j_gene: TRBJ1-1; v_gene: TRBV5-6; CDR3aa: CASSRQGTEAFF; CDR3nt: TGTGCCAGCAGCCGACAGGGGACCGAAGCTTTCTTT
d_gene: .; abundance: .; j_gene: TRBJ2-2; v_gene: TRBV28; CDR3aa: CASSLTHTGELFF; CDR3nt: TGTGCCAGCAGTTTAACACACACCGGGGAGCTGTTTTTT
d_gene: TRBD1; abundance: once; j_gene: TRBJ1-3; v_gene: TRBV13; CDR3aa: CASSPRQGSPGNTIYF; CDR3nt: TGTGCCAGCAGCCCTAGACAGGGATCCCCTGGAAACACCATATATTTT
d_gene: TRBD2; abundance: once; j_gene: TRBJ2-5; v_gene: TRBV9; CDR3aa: CASSVGVGRGETQYF; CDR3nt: TGTGCCAGCAGCGTAGGAGTGGGGAGGGGAGAGACCCAGTACTTC
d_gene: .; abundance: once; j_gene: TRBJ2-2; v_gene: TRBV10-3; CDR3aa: CAITPGGVNTGELFF; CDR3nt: TGTGCCATCACCCCTGGAGGGGTAAACACCGGGGAGCTGTTTTTT
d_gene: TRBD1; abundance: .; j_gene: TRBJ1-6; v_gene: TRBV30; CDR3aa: CAWSVLDREGSPLHF; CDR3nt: TGTGCCTGGAGTGTACTGGACAGGGAGGGATCACCCCTCCACTTT
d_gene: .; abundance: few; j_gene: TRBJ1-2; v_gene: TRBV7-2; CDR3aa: CASSFGGGLRANYGYTF; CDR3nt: TGTGCCAGCAGCTTCGGCGGGGGGCTCCGAGCTAACTATGGCTACACCTTC
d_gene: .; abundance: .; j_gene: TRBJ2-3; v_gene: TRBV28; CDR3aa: CASSPRRGLVDTQYF; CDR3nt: TGTGCCAGCAGTCCCCGGAGGGGGCTAGTGGATACGCAGTATTTT
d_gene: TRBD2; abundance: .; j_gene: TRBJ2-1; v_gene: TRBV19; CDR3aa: CASSLLAEATTYNEQFF; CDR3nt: TGTGCCAGTAGTTTACTAGCGGAGGCGACGACGTACAATGAGCAGTTCTTC
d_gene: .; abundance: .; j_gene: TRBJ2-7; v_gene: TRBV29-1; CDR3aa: CSVDRQGSPYEQYF; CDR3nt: TGCAGCGTTGACCGCCAGGGGAGTCCATACGAGCAGTACTTC